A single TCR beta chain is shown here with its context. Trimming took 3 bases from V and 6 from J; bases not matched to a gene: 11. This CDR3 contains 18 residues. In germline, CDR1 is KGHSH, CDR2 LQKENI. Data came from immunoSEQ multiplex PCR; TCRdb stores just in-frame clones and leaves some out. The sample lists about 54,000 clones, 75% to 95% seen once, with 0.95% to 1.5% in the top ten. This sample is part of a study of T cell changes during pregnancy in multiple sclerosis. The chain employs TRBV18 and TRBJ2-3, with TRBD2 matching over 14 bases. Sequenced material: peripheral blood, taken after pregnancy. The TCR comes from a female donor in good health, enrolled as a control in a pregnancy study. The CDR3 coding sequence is TGTGCCAGCTCACCCCTCCCTCCGACTAGCGGGAGGGCCGATACGCAGTATTTT. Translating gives CASSPLPPTSGRADTQYF. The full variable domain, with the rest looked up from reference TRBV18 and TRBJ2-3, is NAGVMQNPRHLVRRRGQEARLRCSPMKGHSHVYWYRQLPEEGLKFMVYLQKENIIDESGMPKERFSAEFPKEGPSILRIQQVVRGDSAAYFCASSPLPPTSGRADTQYFGPGTRLTVL.